This TCR beta chain was captured by sequencing in a study of breast tumors, draining lymph nodes, adjacent tissues. The study, taken as a whole, reports: Luminal-like breast cancer showed significantly higher tumor–nontumor repertoire similarity than basal-like.

Germline-derived CDR1 and CDR2 are LNHDA and SQIVND (reference sequence). This CDR3 spans 14 amino acids. V shed 6 bases, J shed 9 bases, and the junction held 7 bases outside the gene matches. Axillary draining lymph nodes of breast cancer patients supplied the node samples. As for this clonotype: Its antigen is unidentified.

TCRdb fed the multiplex PCR reads into MiXCR, producing one record per CDR3 protein. The sample includes over 100,000 distinct CDR3 sequences, approximately 20% of them seen just once. This clonotype originated in a female donor with breast cancer. Some clones in this sample may be carry-over from other donors' samples. V is TRBV19 and J is TRBJ1-6; TRBD1 matches at 8 bases. Specimen: axillary lymph node tissue. The chain's CDR3 is CASRLTGGSSPLHF. The CDR3 DNA is TGTGCCAGTAGGCTAACAGGGGGATCTTCACCCCTCCACTTT.